This entry describes one T cell receptor beta chain. Its specificity is unknown. The study ran its PCR with 60 Vbeta and 13 Jbeta primers. Method: immunoSEQ multiplex PCR; TCRdb's copy keeps in-frame clones and lacks some. The repertoire holds 150,000 or so clones, with approximately 88% as singletons. The data originate from a study of cytomegalovirus exposure and HLA in healthy donors. The germline V gene encodes CDR1 MDHEN and CDR2 SYDVKM. The CDR3 covers 14 residues. V was clipped by 7 bases and J by 2 bases; unmatched bases: 5. General observations from the study: Sequencing had likely introduced a cluster of highly shared sequence variants as an artifact. Analyses of presence and absence presupposed an approximately uniform sequencing depth across donors. A previous analysis found most TCR beta V segments productive roughly 87% or roughly 30% of the time.

This receptor was taken from a boy aged 2 to 10 in good health and CMV-seronegative. The J gene is TRBJ2-1, the V gene TRBV28, with 7 bases identical to TRBD1. The sample comprised PBMCs. DNA of the CDR3: TGTGCCAGCAATCAGAGGGGGCCCTACAATGAGCAGTTCTTC. Encoded protein: CASNQRGPYNEQFF.